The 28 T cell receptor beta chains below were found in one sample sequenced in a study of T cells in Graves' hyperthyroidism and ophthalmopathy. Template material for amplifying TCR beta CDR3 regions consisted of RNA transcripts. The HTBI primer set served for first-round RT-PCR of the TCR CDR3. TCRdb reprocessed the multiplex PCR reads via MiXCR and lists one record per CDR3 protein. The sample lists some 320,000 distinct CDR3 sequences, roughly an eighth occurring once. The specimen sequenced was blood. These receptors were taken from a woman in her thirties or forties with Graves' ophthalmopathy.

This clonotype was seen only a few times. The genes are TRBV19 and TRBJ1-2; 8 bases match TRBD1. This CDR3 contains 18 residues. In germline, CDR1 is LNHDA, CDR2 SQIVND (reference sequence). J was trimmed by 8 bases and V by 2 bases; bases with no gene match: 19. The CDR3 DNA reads TGTGCCAGTAGTATATCTACGGGTGCCCGGACAGGGTCCGAGGGCTACACCTTC. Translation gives CASSISTGARTGSEGYTF.

The CDR3 nucleotides are TGTGCCAGTTCTGGATGGGTGGGCATAGATACGCAGTATTTT. Encoded protein: CASSGWVGIDTQYF. V usage is TRBV27 and J usage is TRBJ2-3; D ambiguous. CDR1 is MNHEY and CDR2 is SMNVEV in the germline V gene (reference sequence). V was shortened by 9 bases and J by 5 bases, with 18 bases between the two germline ends. The CDR3 loop spans 14 amino acids.

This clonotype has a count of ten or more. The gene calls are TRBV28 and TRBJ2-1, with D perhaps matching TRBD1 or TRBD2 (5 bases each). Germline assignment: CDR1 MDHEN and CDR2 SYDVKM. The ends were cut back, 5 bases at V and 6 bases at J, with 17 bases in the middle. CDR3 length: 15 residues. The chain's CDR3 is CASSLIRDPTNEQFF. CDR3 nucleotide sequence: TGTGCCAGCAGTCTCATCAGGGACCCCACCAATGAGCAGTTCTTC. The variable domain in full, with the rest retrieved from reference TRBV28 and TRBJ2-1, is DVKVTQSSRYLVKRTGEKVFLECVQDMDHENMFWYRQDPGLGLRLIYFSYDVKMKEKGDIPEGYSVSREKKERFSLILESASTNQTSMYLCASSLIRDPTNEQFFGPGTRLTVL.

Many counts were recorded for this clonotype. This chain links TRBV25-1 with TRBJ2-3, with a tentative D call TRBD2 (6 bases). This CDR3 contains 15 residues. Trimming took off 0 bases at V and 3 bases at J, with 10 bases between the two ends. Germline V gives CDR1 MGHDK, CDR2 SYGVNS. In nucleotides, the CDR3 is TGTGCCAGCAGTGAATATGCGGGGTATACAGATACGCAGTATTTT. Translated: CASSEYAGYTDTQYF.

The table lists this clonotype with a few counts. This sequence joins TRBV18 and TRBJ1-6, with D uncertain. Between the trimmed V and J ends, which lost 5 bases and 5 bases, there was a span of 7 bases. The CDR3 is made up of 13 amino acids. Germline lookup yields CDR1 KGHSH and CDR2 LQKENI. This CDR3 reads CASSSLDNSPLHF. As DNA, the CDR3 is TGTGCCAGCTCATCCCTCGATAATTCACCCCTCCACTTT.

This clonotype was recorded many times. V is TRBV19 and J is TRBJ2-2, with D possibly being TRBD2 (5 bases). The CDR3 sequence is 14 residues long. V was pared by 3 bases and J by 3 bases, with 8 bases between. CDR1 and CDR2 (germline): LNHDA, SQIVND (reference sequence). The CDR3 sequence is CASSIRRDTGELFF. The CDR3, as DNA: TGTGCCAGTAGTATTCGGCGGGACACCGGGGAGCTGTTTTTT.

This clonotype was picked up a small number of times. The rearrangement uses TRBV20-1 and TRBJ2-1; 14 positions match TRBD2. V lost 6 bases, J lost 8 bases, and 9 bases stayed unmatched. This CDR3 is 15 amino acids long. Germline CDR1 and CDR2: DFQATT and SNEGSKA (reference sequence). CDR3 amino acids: CSAQNPGLAGDEQFF. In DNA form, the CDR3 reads TGCAGTGCCCAGAATCCGGGACTAGCGGGAGATGAGCAGTTCTTC.

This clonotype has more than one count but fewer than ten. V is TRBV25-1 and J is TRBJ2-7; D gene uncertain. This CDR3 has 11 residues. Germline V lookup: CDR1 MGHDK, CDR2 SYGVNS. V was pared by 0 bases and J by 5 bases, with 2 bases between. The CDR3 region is CASSEYNEQYF. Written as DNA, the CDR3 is TGTGCCAGCAGTGAATATAACGAGCAGTACTTC.

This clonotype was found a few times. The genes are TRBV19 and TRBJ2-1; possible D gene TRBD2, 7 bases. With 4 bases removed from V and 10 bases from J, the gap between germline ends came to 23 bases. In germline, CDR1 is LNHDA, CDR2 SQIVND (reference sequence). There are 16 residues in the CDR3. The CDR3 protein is CASSTPGGRVRGEQFF. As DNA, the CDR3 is TGTGCCAGTAGTACCCCTGGAGGGAGGGTGAGGGGGGAGCAGTTCTTC. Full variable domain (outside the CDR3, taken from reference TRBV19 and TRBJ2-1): DGGITQSPKYLFRKEGQNVTLSCEQNLNHDAMYWYRQDPGQGLRLIYYSQIVNDFQKGDIAEGYSVSREKKESFPLTVTSAQKNPTAFYLCASSTPGGRVRGEQFFGPGTRLTVL.

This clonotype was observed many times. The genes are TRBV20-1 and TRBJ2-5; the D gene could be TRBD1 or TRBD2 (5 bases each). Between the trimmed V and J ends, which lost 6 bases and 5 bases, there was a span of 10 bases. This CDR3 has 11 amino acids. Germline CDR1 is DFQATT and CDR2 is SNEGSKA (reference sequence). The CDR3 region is CSARGEETQYF. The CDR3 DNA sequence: TGCAGTGCCCGAGGGGAGGAGACCCAGTACTTC.

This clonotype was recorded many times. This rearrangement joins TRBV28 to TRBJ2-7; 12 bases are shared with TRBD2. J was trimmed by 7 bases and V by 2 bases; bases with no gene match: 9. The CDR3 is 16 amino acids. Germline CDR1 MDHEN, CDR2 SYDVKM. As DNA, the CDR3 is TGTGCCAGCAGTTTACCTCTAGCGGGAGGGCCGGGGGAGCAGTACTTC. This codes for CASSLPLAGGPGEQYF.

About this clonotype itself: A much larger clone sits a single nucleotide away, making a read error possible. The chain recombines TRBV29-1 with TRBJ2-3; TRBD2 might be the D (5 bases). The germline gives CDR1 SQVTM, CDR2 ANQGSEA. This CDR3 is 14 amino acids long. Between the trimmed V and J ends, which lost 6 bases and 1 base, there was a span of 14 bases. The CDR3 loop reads CSVWAWGGTDTQYF. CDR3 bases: TGCAGCGTCTGGGCCTGGGGAGGCACAGATACGCAGTATTTT.

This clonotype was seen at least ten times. CDR3 sequence (DNA): TGCAGCGTACTAAGGGGACTAGCGATCACTGAGCAGTTCTTC. This encodes CSVLRGLAITEQFF. The rearrangement uses TRBV29-1 and TRBJ2-1, with TRBD2 matching over 10 bases. Germline CDR1 and CDR2: SQVTM and ANQGSEA. V lost 6 bases and J lost 9; bases outside the gene matches: 11. This CDR3 is built from 14 residues.

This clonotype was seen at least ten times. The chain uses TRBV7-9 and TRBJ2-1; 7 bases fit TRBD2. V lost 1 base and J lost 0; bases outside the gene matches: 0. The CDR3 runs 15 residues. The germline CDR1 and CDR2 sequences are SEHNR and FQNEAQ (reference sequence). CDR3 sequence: CASSLGEGSYNEQFF. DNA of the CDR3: TGTGCCAGCAGCTTAGGGGAGGGCTCCTACAATGAGCAGTTCTTC.

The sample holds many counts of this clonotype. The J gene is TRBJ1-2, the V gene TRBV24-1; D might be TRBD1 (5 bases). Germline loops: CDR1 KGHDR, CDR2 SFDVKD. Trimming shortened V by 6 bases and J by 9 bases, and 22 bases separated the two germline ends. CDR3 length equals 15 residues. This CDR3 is CATSRAGRVGSSYTF. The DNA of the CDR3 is TGTGCCACCAGTCGGGCGGGCAGGGTTGGAAGTAGCTACACCTTC.

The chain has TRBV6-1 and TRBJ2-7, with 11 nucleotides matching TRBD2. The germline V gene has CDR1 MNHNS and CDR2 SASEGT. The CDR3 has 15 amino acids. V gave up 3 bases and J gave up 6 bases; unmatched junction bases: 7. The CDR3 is CASSDVTGLAVEQYF. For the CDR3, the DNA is TGTGCCAGCAGTGACGTAACGGGACTAGCGGTCGAGCAGTACTTC.

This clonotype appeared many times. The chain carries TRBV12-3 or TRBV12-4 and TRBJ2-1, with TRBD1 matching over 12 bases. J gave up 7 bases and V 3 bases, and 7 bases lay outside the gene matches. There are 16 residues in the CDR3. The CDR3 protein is CASSFFRDRGLNEQFF. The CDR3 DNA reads TGTGCCAGCAGTTTTTTCCGGGACAGGGGGCTTAATGAGCAGTTCTTC.

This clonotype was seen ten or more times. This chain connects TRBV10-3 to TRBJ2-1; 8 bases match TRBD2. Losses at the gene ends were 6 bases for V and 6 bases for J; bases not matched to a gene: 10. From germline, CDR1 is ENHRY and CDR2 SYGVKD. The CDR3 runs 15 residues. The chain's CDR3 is CAISAVRLAPNEQFF. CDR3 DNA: TGTGCCATCAGCGCGGTAAGACTAGCGCCCAATGAGCAGTTCTTC.

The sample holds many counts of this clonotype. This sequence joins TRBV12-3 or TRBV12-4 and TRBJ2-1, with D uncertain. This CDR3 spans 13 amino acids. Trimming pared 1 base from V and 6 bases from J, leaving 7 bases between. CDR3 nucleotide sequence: TGTGCCAGCAGTTTAGGACGACTCAATGAGCAGTTCTTC. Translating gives CASSLGRLNEQFF.

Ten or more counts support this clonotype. CDR3 DNA: TGCAGTGCTAGCGGACTAGCGGTCGCCGGGGAGCTGTTTTTT. It specifies CSASGLAVAGELFF. This chain joins TRBV20-1 and TRBJ2-2; 10 bases agree with TRBD2. V was clipped by 3 bases and J by 6 bases; unmatched bases: 4. The V gene's germline CDR1 is DFQATT and CDR2 SNEGSKA (reference sequence). This CDR3 spans 14 amino acids.

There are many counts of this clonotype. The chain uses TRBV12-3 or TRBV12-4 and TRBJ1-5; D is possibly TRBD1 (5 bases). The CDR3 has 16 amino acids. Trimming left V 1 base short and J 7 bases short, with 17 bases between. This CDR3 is CASSLGGGRSGQPQHF. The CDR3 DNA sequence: TGTGCCAGCAGTTTAGGCGGCGGACGATCAGGGCAGCCCCAGCATTTT.

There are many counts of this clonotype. In DNA, the CDR3 is TGTGCCAGCAGCCCCCGACAGGGCTTGTTTGAAGCTTTCTTT. This codes for CASSPRQGLFEAFF. The J gene is TRBJ1-1, the V gene TRBV9; 7 positions agree with TRBD1. The CDR3 is 14 residues long. The trim removed 4 bases at V and 7 bases at J, leaving 10 bases unmatched. The V gene's germline CDR1 is SGDLS and CDR2 YYNGEE.

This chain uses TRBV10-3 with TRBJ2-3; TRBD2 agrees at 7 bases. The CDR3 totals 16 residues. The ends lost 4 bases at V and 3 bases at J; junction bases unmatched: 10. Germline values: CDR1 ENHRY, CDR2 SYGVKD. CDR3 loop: CAISGEGLTQTDTQYF. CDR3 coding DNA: TGTGCCATCAGTGGAGAGGGACTAACCCAAACAGATACGCAGTATTTT.

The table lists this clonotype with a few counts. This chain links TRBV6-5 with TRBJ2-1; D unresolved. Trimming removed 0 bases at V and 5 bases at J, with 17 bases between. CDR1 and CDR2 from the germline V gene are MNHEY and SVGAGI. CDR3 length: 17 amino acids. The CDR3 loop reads CASSYSRVGSPDNEQFF. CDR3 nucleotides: TGTGCCAGCAGTTACTCGAGAGTCGGCTCGCCGGACAATGAGCAGTTCTTC.

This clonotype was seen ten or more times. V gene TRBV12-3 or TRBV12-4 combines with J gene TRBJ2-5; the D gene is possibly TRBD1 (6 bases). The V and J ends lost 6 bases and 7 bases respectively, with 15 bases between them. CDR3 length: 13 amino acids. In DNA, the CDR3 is TGTGCCAGCAGCAAAGGACAGTCCTGGACCCAGTACTTC. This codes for CASSKGQSWTQYF.

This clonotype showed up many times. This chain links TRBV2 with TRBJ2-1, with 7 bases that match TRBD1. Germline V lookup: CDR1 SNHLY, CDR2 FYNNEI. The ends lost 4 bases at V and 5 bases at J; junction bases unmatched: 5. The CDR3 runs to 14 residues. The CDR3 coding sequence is TGTGCCAGCAGTGGGGTGGACAGGAACAATGAGCAGTTCTTC. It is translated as CASSGVDRNNEQFF.

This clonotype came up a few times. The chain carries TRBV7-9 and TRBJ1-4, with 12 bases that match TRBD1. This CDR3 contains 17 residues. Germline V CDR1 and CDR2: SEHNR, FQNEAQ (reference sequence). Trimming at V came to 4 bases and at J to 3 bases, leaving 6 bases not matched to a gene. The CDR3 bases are TGTGCCAGCAGCTCACCGGGACAGGGGGCCCCTAATGAAAAACTGTTTTTT. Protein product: CASSSPGQGAPNEKLFF.

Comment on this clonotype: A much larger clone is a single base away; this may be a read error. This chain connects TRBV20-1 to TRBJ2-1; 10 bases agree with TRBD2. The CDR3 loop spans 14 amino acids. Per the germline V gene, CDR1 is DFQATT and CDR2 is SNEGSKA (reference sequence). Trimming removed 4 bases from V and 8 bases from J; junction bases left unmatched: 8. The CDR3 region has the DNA TGCAGTGCTATAGCGGGAGGTGGTTGGGATGAGCAGTTCTTC. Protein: CSAIAGGGWDEQFF.